The sequence of this TCR beta chain was determined in a study of blood T cells in healthy people across ages. The use of a sample-barcoded 5' primer and a J-beta primer mix characterized a second PCR of about 6 to 11 cycles. MiXCR, applied by TCRdb to the 5' RACE reads, yields one record per CDR3 protein. Of 1.6 million or so distinct CDR3 sequences in the sample, approximately 32% are singletons; the top ten hold approximately 11%. In each sample, at least 6 million PBMCs were isolated. Regarding the study as a whole: Unsorted PBMCs blocked a conclusive comparison of naive and antigen-experienced cells. As age increased, TCR beta diversity per million T cells fell in a roughly linear fashion.

Concerning this clonotype: Its antigen is currently unknown.

There are 12 residues in the CDR3. J was trimmed by 8 bases and V by 9 bases; bases with no gene match: 7. Per germline, CDR1 LNHDA and CDR2 SQIVND (reference sequence). The specimen was blood. The source is a woman under 40 in good health. The chain combines TRBV19 with TRBJ1-2; 9 nucleotides align to TRBD1. Written as DNA, the CDR3 is TGTGCCAGCCAACAGGGGGCTGGCGGCTACACCTTC. As protein: CASQQGAGGYTF.